This record looks at one TCR beta chain sequence and its context. Trimming removed 5 bases from V and 8 bases from J; junction bases left unmatched: 12. CDR1 is MNHEY, CDR2 SMNVEV, per germline (reference sequence). The CDR3 runs to 16 residues. This specimen comes from a study of blood T cell repertoires in COVID-19. Study details: The United States, Italy and Spain provided the acute and convalescent COVID-19 samples. T cells, B-cell-depleted T cells, or PBMCs provided the cDNA or gDNA that served as material.

The Seattle patients, enrolled during active infection, were followed longitudinally. In the authors' methods: Scientists estimated how many nucleated cells there were by amplifying reference gene primers. Assay used: immunoSEQ multiplex PCR; TCRdb lists only in-frame clones, some missing. The V and J calls and the clone size are those of that table, but D and trimming were determined from the DNA. The data show about 210,000 clones, 65% to 90% seen once. The chain carries TRBV27 and TRBJ2-3, with 11 bases aligning to TRBD2. Sequencing was carried out using peripheral blood. The source is a woman between 65 and 79 years old with COVID-19, enrolled during active disease. The CDR3 nucleotides are TGTGCCAGCAGTCTCCCTACTAGCGGGGGAGTTCCTACGCAGTATTTT. Its protein product is CASSLPTSGGVPTQYF.